A single sample gave rise to the 22 T cell receptor beta chains below, sequenced in a study of control samples from healthy donors and cancer patients. Profiled with immunoSEQ multiplex PCR; TCRdb holds only in-frame clones, not every one. The table shows around 200,000 clones, with roughly 94% occurring only once. Sequencing input: blood. These receptors originate from a middle-aged man in good health.

The chain joins TRBV20-1 to TRBJ1-3; D unresolved. Per the germline V gene, CDR1 is DFQATT and CDR2 is SNEGSKA (reference sequence). This CDR3 is built from 11 residues. The V end lost 0 bases, the J end lost 9 bases, and 6 bases lay between the germline ends. The CDR3 region is CSARDVGTIYF. The CDR3 DNA follows: TGCAGTGCTAGAGACGTTGGCACCATATATTTT.

V and J are TRBV7-3 and TRBJ2-1; maybe TRBD1 (6 bases). CDR3 length: 16 amino acids. Trimming removed 3 bases from V and 0 bases from J, with 12 bases in between. CDR1 and CDR2 (germline): SGHTA, FQGTGA. The CDR3 protein is CASSFGTSSSYNEQFF. In DNA, the CDR3 is TGTGCCAGCAGCTTCGGGACATCGAGCTCCTACAATGAGCAGTTCTTC.

The chain has TRBV5-1 and TRBJ1-2; TRBD1 matches at 11 bases. V gave up 5 bases and J gave up 4 bases; unmatched junction bases: 7. The CDR3 totals 15 residues. Germline V CDR1 and CDR2: SGHRS, YFSETQ. The CDR3 loop is CASRLGTGGGYGYTF. The CDR3 DNA reads as TGCGCCAGCAGACTTGGGACAGGGGGAGGCTATGGCTACACCTTC.

In its sample, this clone was seen once. This chain joins TRBV4-2 and TRBJ2-1, with 15 bases that match TRBD2. CDR1 is LGHNA, CDR2 YNFKEQ, per germline. The V gene end was trimmed by 3 bases and the J gene end by 3 bases; junction bases not matched to a gene: 3. The CDR3 extends over 17 amino acids. CDR3 loop: CASSQGTSGGLYNEQFF. DNA of the CDR3: TGTGCCAGCAGCCAGGGGACTAGCGGGGGGCTCTACAATGAGCAGTTCTTC.

V is TRBV5-5 and J is TRBJ2-7; unclear D gene. Trimming removed 2 bases from V and 0 bases from J, with 12 bases in between. Germline assignment: CDR1 SGHKS and CDR2 YYEKEE (reference sequence). The CDR3 spans 15 residues. This CDR3 reads CASSFNPTNSYEQYF. The CDR3 region has the DNA TGTGCCAGCAGCTTTAATCCGACAAACTCCTACGAGCAGTACTTC.

The chain uses TRBV7-9 and TRBJ2-1; possibly TRBD1 for D (6 bases). Looked up from germline, CDR1 is SEHNR and CDR2 is FQNEAQ (reference sequence). Trimming took off 9 bases at V and 4 bases at J, with 13 bases between the two ends. CDR3 length equals 13 residues. CDR3 sequence: CASTRDTYNEQFF. CDR3 nucleotides: TGTGCCAGTACTCGGGACACATACAATGAGCAGTTCTTC. The whole variable domain, remainder taken from reference TRBV7-9 and TRBJ2-1, is DTGVSQNPRHKITKRGQNVTFRCDPISEHNRLYWYRQTLGQGPEFLTYFQNEAQLEKSRLLSDRFSAERPKGSFSTLEIQRTEQGDSAMYLCASTRDTYNEQFFGPGTRLTVL.

J is TRBJ1-1 and V is TRBV7-3; D might be TRBD1 (5 bases). Per the germline V gene, CDR1 is SGHTA and CDR2 is FQGTGA. V was clipped by 0 bases and J by 1 base, with 21 bases between them. The CDR3 contains 19 residues. In DNA form, the CDR3 reads TGTGCCAGCAGCTTAACAGGTGCGGGGCTAGGATCTGGGAACACTGAAGCTTTCTTT. This codes for CASSLTGAGLGSGNTEAFF.

The rearrangement uses TRBV6-4 and TRBJ2-2; possible D gene TRBD1, 6 bases. The CDR3 is 14 amino acids. V was trimmed by 3 bases and J by 4 bases, leaving 9 bases between them. Germline loops: CDR1 MRHNA, CDR2 SNTAGT. CDR3 sequence reads: CASSDGTSTGELFF. The CDR3 nucleotides read TGTGCCAGCAGTGATGGGACAAGCACCGGGGAGCTGTTTTTT.

The chain has TRBV30 and TRBJ1-1; D is unresolved. The CDR3 consists of 13 residues. V was cut by 0 bases and J by 7 bases, with 12 bases left in between. Germline V CDR1 and CDR2: GTSNPN, SVGIG (reference sequence). The CDR3 sequence: CAWSVRGAGEAFF. The CDR3 coding sequence is TGTGCCTGGAGTGTACGAGGTGCCGGTGAAGCTTTCTTT.

This clone came up a few times. The chain combines TRBV2 with TRBJ1-2; TRBD1 aligns across 8 bases. This CDR3 contains 13 residues. The trim removed 8 bases at V and 7 bases at J, leaving 9 bases unmatched. Germline V gene data show CDR1 as SNHLY and CDR2 as FYNNEI. The CDR3 spells CASGTGQGPGYTF. In DNA form, the CDR3 reads TGTGCCAGCGGGACAGGCCAAGGCCCTGGCTACACCTTC.

The genes are TRBV7-2 and TRBJ2-7; a possible D gene is TRBD1 (5 bases). Germline-derived CDR1 and CDR2 are SGHTA and FQGNSA. V was shortened by 1 base and J by 6 bases, with 16 bases between the two germline ends. This CDR3 comprises 15 residues. As DNA, the CDR3 is TGTGCCAGCAGCTTAGAGGGGCCCGTTTCTCGCGAGCAGTACTTC. Translating gives CASSLEGPVSREQYF.

This chain links TRBV6-2 or TRBV6-3 with TRBJ1-1; D remains unclear. CDR3 length equals 14 residues. Germline lookup yields CDR1 MNHEY and CDR2 SVGEGT. V lost 4 bases to trimming and J lost 5 bases, with 14 bases between them. For the CDR3, the DNA is TGTGCCAGCAGTTCCTCTCAGACGAGAACTGAAGCTTTCTTT. It specifies CASSSSQTRTEAFF.

This clone appeared a single time. The V and J genes are TRBV5-4 and TRBJ1-1; D ambiguous. Trimming removed 5 bases at V and 1 base at J, with 12 bases between. Germline V gene lookup returns CDR1 SGHNT and CDR2 YYREEE (reference sequence). This CDR3 has 14 residues. CDR3 in amino acids: CASRSLGGNTEAFF. The CDR3 region has the DNA TGTGCCAGCAGATCACTCGGTGGGAACACTGAAGCTTTCTTT.

The chain links TRBV5-8 to TRBJ1-3, with D possibly TRBD1 on 5 matching bases. Per the germline V gene, CDR1 is SGHTS and CDR2 is YDEGEE. This CDR3 has 17 amino acids. Trimming stripped 3 bases from V and 1 base from J, with 17 bases between. CDR3 bases: TGTGCCAGCAGCTCAGGGATCCTCCTGGGGTCTGGAAACACCATATATTTT. Amino acid sequence: CASSSGILLGSGNTIYF.

The chain carries TRBV28 and TRBJ1-1; no definite D call. In germline, CDR1 is MDHEN, CDR2 SYDVKM. The CDR3 sequence is 16 residues long. V was cut by 6 bases and J by 5 bases, with 22 bases left in between. The CDR3 sequence is CASSHPPAGNKTEAFF. The CDR3 region has the DNA TGTGCCAGCAGCCACCCCCCCGCAGGTAATAAAACTGAAGCTTTCTTT.

The chain joins TRBV15 to TRBJ1-5; perhaps TRBD1 as D (5 bases). V lost 5 bases and J 1 base, leaving 9 bases between the germline ends. The germline CDR1 and CDR2 sequences are LNHNV and YYDKDF (reference sequence). The length of the CDR3 is 14 residues. CDR3 residues: CATSPGKSNQPQHF. The CDR3 DNA is TGTGCCACCAGCCCAGGGAAGAGCAATCAGCCCCAGCATTTT.

In its sample, this clone was seen once. The chain has TRBV6-5 and TRBJ2-7; no reliable D call. Germline V CDR1 and CDR2: MNHEY, SVGAGI. V shed 2 bases and J shed 2 bases, with 10 bases lying between them. This CDR3 region has 14 residues. The CDR3 nucleotides are TGTGCCAGCAGTTACAGACCCGGGCCCTACGAGCAGTACTTC. Its protein is CASSYRPGPYEQYF.

V and J are TRBV3-1 (or the pseudogene TRBV3-2) and TRBJ2-5; D remains unclear. V was cut by 4 bases and J by 0 bases, with 9 bases left in between. Germline V gives CDR1 LGHDT, CDR2 YNNKEL (reference sequence). CDR3 length: 14 residues. The CDR3 nucleotides are TGTGCCAGCAGCCGTGGTCATAACCAAGAGACCCAGTACTTC. It specifies CASSRGHNQETQYF.

Concerning this clone: The sample carries other DNA sequences with the same CDR3. The V call is TRBV5-1, the J call TRBJ2-2; D is unresolved. Germline CDR1 SGHRS, CDR2 YFSETQ. The V end lost 0 bases, the J end lost 5 bases, and 8 bases lay between the germline ends. This CDR3 spans 14 amino acids. The chain's CDR3 is CASSLAGGTGELFF. In DNA form, the CDR3 reads TGCGCCAGCAGCTTGGCCGGTGGAACCGGGGAGCTGTTTTTT.

J is TRBJ2-7 and V is TRBV24-1, with 7 bases aligning to TRBD2. J was trimmed by 6 bases and V by 4 bases; bases with no gene match: 5. CDR3 length equals 13 residues. Germline CDR1 and CDR2: KGHDR and SFDVKD. CDR3 sequence: CATSDPGGGEQYF. The DNA of the CDR3 is TGTGCCACCAGTGACCCTGGGGGGGGCGAGCAGTACTTC.

This chain links TRBV10-3 with TRBJ1-5, with no clear D. V was cut by 9 bases and J by 5 bases, with 14 bases left in between. In germline, CDR1 is ENHRY, CDR2 SYGVKD. CDR3 length: 13 amino acids. The CDR3 here is CAITPGPDQPQHF. CDR3 in DNA: TGTGCCATTACGCCAGGTCCGGATCAGCCCCAGCATTTT.

This chain connects TRBV4-3 to TRBJ1-3; D might be TRBD1 (5 bases). CDR1 is LGHNA and CDR2 is YSLEER in the germline V gene. Trimming left V 0 bases short and J 0 bases short, with 21 bases between. The CDR3 is made up of 20 amino acids. This chain's CDR3 is CASSQDRAGSTVNSGNTIYF. The CDR3 bases are TGCGCCAGCAGCCAAGATAGGGCAGGGTCAACCGTTAACTCTGGAAACACCATATATTTT.